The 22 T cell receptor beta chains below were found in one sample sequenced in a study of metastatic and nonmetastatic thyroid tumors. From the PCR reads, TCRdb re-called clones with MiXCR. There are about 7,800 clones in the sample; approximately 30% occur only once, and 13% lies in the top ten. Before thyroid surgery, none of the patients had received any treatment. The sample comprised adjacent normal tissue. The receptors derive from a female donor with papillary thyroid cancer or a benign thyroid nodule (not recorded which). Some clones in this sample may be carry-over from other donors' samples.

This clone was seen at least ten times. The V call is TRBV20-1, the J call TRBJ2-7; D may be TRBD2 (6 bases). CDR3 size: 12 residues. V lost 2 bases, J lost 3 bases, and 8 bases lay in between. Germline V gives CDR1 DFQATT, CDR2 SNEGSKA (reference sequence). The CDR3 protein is CSARLANYEQYF. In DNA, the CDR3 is TGCAGTGCTAGACTAGCGAACTACGAGCAGTACTTC.

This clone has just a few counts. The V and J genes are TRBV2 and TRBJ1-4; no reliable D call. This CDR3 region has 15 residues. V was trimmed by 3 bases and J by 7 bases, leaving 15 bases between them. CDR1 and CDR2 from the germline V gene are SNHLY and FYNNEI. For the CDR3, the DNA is TGTGCCAGCAGTGAGGATTTGACTCGGGGTGAAAAACTGTTTTTT. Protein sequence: CASSEDLTRGEKLFF.

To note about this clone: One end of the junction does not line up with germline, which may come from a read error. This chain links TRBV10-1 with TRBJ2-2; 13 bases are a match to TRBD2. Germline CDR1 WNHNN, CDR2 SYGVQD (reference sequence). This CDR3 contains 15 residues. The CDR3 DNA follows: TGTGCCAGCAGTGAACTAGCGGGGGGGTCCGGGGAGCTGTTTTTT. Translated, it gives CASSELAGGSGELFF.

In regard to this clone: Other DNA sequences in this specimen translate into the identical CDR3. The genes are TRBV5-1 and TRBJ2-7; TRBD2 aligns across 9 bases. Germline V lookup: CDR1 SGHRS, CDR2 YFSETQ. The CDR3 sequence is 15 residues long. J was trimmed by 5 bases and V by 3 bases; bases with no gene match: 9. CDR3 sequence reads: CASSSTSGGSNEQYF. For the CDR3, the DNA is TGCGCCAGCAGCTCGACTAGCGGAGGGTCGAACGAGCAGTACTTC.

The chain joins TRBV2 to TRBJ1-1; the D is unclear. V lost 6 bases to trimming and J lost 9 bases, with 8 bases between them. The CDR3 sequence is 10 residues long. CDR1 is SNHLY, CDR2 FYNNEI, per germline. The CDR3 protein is CASRQRQAFF. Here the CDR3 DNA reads TGTGCCAGCAGACAAAGACAAGCTTTCTTT. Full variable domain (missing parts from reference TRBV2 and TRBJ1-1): EPEVTQTPSHQVTQMGQEVILRCVPISNHLYFYWYRQILGQKVEFLVSFYNNEISEKSEIFDDQFSVERPDGSNFTLKIRSTKLEDSAMYFCASRQRQAFFGQGTRLTVV.

The CDR3 nucleotides read TGCGCCAGCAGCAGATCAACAGGGGGCTCCACTGAAGCTTTCTTT. Protein sequence: CASSRSTGGSTEAFF. The V call is TRBV5-1, the J call TRBJ1-1; 9 bases align to TRBD1. V was pared by 4 bases and J by 4 bases, with 8 bases of the junction left unmatched. Germline lookup yields CDR1 SGHRS and CDR2 YFSETQ. The length of the CDR3 is 15 residues.

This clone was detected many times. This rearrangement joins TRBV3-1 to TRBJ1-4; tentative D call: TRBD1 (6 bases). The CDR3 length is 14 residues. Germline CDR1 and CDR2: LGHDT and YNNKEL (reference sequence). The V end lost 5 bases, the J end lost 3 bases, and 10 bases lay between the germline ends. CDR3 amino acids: CASSVQGSNEKLFF. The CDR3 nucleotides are TGTGCCAGCAGCGTACAGGGTTCTAATGAAAAACTGTTTTTT.

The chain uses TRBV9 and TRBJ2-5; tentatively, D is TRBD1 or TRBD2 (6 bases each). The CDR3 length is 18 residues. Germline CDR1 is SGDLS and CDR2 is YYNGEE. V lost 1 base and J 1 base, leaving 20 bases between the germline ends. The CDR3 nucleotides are TGTGCCAGCAGCGTATACGTTGTGGGGGGCCGGTTCCAAGAGACCCAGTACTTC. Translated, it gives CASSVYVVGGRFQETQYF.

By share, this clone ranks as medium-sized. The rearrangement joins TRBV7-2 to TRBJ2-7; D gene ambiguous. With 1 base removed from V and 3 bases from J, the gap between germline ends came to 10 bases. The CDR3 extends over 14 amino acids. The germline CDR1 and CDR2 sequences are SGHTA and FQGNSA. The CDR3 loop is CASSLGIGNYEQYF. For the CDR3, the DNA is TGTGCCAGCAGCTTAGGTATAGGGAACTACGAGCAGTACTTC.

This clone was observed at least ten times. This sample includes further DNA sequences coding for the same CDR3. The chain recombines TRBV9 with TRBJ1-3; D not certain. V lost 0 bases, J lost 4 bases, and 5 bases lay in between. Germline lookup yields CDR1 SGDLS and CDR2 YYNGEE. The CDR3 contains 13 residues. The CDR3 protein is CASSVEGGNTIYF. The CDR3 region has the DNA TGTGCCAGCAGCGTAGAGGGAGGAAACACCATATATTTT.

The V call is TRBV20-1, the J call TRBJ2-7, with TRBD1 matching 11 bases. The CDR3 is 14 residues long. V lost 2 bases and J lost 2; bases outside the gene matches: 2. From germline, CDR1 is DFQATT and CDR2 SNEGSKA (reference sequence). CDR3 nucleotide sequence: TGCAGTGCTAGACAGGGACAGGGGGCCTACGAGCAGTACTTC. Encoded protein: CSARQGQGAYEQYF.

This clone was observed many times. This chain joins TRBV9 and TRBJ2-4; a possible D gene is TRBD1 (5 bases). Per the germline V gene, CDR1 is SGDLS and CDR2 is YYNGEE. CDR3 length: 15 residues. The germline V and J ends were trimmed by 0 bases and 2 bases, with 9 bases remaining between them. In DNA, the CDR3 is TGTGCCAGCAGCGTAGGGTCAGGGACCAAAAACATTCAGTACTTC. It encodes CASSVGSGTKNIQYF.

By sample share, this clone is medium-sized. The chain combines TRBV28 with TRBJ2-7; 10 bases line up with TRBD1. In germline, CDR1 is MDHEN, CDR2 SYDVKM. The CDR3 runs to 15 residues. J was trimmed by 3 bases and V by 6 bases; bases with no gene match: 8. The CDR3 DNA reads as TGTGCCAGCAGGGAGAGCCGGGACAGGGGCTACGAGCAGTACTTC. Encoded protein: CASRESRDRGYEQYF.

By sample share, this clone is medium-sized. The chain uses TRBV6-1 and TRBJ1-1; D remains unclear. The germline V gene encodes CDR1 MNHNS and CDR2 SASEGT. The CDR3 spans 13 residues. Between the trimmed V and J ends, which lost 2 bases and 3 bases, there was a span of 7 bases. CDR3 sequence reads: CASSELWDTEAFF. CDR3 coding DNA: TGTGCCAGCAGTGAATTATGGGACACTGAAGCTTTCTTT.

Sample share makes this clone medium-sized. In nucleotides, the CDR3 is TGTGCCAGTAGTAACGACAGGGCGAAAAATTCACCCCTCCACTTT. This encodes CASSNDRAKNSPLHF. V is TRBV19 and J is TRBJ1-6; 7 positions match TRBD1. CDR3 length: 15 amino acids. The germline V gene has CDR1 LNHDA and CDR2 SQIVND (reference sequence). Germline trimming cut 4 bases from V and 7 bases from J; bases unmatched to any gene: 7.

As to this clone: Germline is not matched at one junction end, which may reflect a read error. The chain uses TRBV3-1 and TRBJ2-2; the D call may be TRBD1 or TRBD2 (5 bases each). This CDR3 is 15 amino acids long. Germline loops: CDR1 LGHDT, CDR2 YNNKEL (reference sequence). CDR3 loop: CASSKDGGRAGELFF. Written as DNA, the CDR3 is TGTGCCAGCAGCAAAGATGGGGGTAGGGCCGGGGAGCTGTTTTTT.

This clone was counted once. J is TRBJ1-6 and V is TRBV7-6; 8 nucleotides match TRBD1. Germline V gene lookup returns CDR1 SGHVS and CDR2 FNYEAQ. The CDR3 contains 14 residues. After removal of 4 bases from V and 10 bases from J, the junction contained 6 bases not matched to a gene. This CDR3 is CASSSSTGASPLHF. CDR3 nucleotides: TGTGCCAGCAGCTCCTCGACAGGGGCATCACCCCTCCACTTT.

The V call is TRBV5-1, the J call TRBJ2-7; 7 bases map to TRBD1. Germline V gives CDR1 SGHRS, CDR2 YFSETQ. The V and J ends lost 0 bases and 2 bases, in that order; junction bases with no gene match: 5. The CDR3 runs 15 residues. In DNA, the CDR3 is TGCGCCAGCAGCTTGGCCAGGACAGGTACCTACGAGCAGTACTTC. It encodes CASSLARTGTYEQYF.

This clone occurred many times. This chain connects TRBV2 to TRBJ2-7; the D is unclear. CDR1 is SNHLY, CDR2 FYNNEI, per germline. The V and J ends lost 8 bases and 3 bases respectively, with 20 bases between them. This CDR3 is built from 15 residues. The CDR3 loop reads CASHAVRDMNYEQYF. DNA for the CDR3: TGTGCCAGCCACGCCGTAAGGGATATGAACTACGAGCAGTACTTC.

The CDR3: CASSTRGLAGQVSTQYF. In nucleotides, the CDR3 is TGTGCCAGCAGCACCCGGGGACTAGCGGGGCAGGTGTCTACGCAGTATTTT. The genes are TRBV11-1 and TRBJ2-3; 13 positions match TRBD2. CDR1 is SGHAT, CDR2 FQDESV, per germline (reference sequence). The CDR3 is 17 amino acids. V lost 5 bases, J lost 8 bases, and 13 bases stayed unmatched. Full variable domain (outside the CDR3, taken from reference TRBV11-1 and TRBJ2-3): EAEVAQSPRYKITEKSQAVAFWCDPISGHATLYWYRQILGQGPELLVQFQDESVVDDSQLPKDRFSAERLKGVDSTLKIQPAELGDSAMYLCASSTRGLAGQVSTQYFGPGTRLTVL.

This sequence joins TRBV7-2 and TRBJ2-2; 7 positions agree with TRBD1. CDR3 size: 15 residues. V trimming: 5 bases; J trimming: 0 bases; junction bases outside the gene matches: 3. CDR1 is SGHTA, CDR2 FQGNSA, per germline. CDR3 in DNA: TGTGCCAGCAGCCGGGACAGAGCGAACACCGGGGAGCTGTTTTTT. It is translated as CASSRDRANTGELFF.

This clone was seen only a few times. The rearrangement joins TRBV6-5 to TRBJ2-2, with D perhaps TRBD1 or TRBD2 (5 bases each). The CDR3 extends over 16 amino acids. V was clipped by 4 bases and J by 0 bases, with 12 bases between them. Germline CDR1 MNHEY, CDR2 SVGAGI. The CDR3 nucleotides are TGTGCCAGCAGTTCCCGGGGCGGAGCGAACACCGGGGAGCTGTTTTTT. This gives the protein CASSSRGGANTGELFF.